This T cell receptor (beta chain) was captured in a study of blood T cell repertoires in COVID-19. Study as a whole: The study drew acute and convalescent COVID-19 samples from the United States, Italy and Spain. T cells, B-cell-depleted T cells, or PBMCs provided the cDNA or gDNA that served as material.

From germline, CDR1 is SGDLS and CDR2 YYNGEE. V lost 3 bases to trimming and J lost 3 bases; unmatched junction nucleotides: 8. CDR3 size: 15 residues. The participants were between about 18 and 95 years old and came from under 25 US areas. In the study's own analysis: Scientists estimated how many nucleated cells there were by amplifying reference gene primers. Sequencing was performed with immunoSEQ multiplex PCR; in TCRdb, only in-frame clones are kept and a portion is missing. Clonal size and the V and J genes are those of that table, whereas D and trimming came from the DNA. The profile shows 130,000 to 150,000 clones, 70% to 90% of them singletons.

The rearrangement uses TRBV9 and TRBJ2-7; 8 bases fit TRBD1. This clonotype originated in a woman aged 25 to 39 with acute COVID-19. Sequenced: PBMCs or T cells enriched from blood (not recorded which). The CDR3 is CASSGLRDRSYEQYF. DNA of the CDR3: TGTGCCAGCAGCGGGCTCCGGGACAGGAGCTACGAGCAGTACTTC.